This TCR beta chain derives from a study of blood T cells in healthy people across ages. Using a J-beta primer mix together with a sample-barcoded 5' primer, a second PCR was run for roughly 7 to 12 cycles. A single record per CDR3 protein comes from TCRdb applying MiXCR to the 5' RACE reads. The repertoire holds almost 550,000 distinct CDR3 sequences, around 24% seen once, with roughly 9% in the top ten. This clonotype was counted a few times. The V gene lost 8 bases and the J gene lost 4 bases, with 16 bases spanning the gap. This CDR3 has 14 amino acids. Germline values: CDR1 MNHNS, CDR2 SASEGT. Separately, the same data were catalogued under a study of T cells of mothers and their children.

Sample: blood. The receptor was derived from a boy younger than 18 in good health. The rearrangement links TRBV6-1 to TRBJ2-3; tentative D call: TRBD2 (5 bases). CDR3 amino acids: CASAGASSPDTQYF. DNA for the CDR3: TGTGCCAGCGCCGGAGCTAGCTCTCCAGATACGCAGTATTTT.